This is a list of T cell receptor beta chains from one sample in a study of post-analysis software for immune sequencing data. TCRdb reanalysed the PCR reads using MiXCR and keeps one entry per CDR3 protein. The data show 380,000 or so distinct CDR3 sequences, approximately 33% seen once. The material sequenced was blood. These receptors were obtained from a girl aged 5 to 17 with multiple sclerosis. Each CDR3 is given with its conserved first and last residue. The D gene is left open where the match is weak. Size values are once, few and many counts, or a class for expanded clones, and some rows have none.

clone_size	v_call	j_call	d_call	cdr3_aa	cdr3_nt
few	TRBV12-3/TRBV12-4	TRBJ1-2	.	CASSATFHGYTF	TGTGCCAGCAGTGCGACTTTCCATGGCTACACCTTC
.	TRBV2	TRBJ2-1	TRBD2	CATLVQRGYNEQFF	TGTGCCACTCTAGTCCAGCGGGGCTACAATGAGCAGTTCTTC
.	TRBV19	TRBJ2-1	.	CASSIGGWDEQFF	TGTGCCAGTAGTATTGGGGGCTGGGATGAGCAGTTCTTC
.	TRBV29-1	TRBJ1-2	.	CSVYSYGYTF	TGCAGCGTCTACTCCTATGGCTACACCTTC
few	TRBV2	TRBJ2-7	.	CASSDLGGAFSEQYF	TGTGCCAGCAGCGATCTTGGGGGCGCGTTTAGCGAGCAGTACTTC
.	TRBV6-2/TRBV6-3	TRBJ1-1	.	CASSYSNRVMNTEAFF	TGTGCCAGCAGTTACTCGAACAGGGTCATGAACACTGAAGCTTTCTTT
few	TRBV28	TRBJ2-7	.	CASSIGEIYEQYF	TGTGCCAGCAGTATTGGGGAAATCTACGAGCAGTACTTC
few	TRBV29-1	TRBJ2-3	.	CSVAQGTDTQYF	TGCAGCGTTGCCCAGGGGACAGATACGCAGTATTTT
.	TRBV7-6	TRBJ2-1	TRBD2	CASSLGASGGRLDEQFF	TGTGCCAGCAGCTTAGGGGCCTCGGGGGGGCGTCTGGATGAGCAGTTCTTC
.	TRBV6-6	TRBJ2-3	TRBD2	CASSRGEPTDTQYF	TGTGCCAGCTCACGGGGGGAACCCACAGATACGCAGTATTTT
few	TRBV5-1	TRBJ2-7	.	CASSLETQFYEQYF	TGCGCCAGCAGCTTGGAGACTCAATTCTACGAGCAGTACTTC
few	TRBV27	TRBJ2-3	TRBD2	CASSSGGYPSTDTQYF	TGTGCCAGCAGTTCCGGGGGGTATCCTAGCACAGATACGCAGTATTTT
.	TRBV4-1	TRBJ1-2	.	CASSHYVDRAPNYGYTF	TGCGCCAGCAGCCACTACGTGGACAGAGCCCCTAACTATGGCTACACCTTC
once	TRBV4-1	TRBJ2-6	.	CASSQGFILIHSGANALTF	TGCGCCAGCAGCCAAGGCTTCATTCTCATTCACTCTGGGGCCAACGCCCTGACTTTC
.	TRBV18	TRBJ2-5	.	CASSPPTRETQYF	TGTGCCAGCTCACCCCCGACAAGGGAGACCCAGTACTTC
.	TRBV3-1	TRBJ1-4	TRBD1	CASSQVGTANEKLFF	TGTGCCAGCAGCCAAGTCGGGACAGCTAATGAAAAACTGTTTTTT
few	TRBV12-3/TRBV12-4	TRBJ2-7	TRBD2	CASTLLAGPYEQYF	TGTGCCAGCACGTTACTAGCGGGGCCCTACGAGCAGTACTTC
.	TRBV7-9	TRBJ2-5	TRBD1	CASSAGQAQEAQYF	TGTGCCAGCAGCGCGGGACAGGCCCAAGAGGCCCAGTACTTC
.	TRBV7-3	TRBJ2-5	.	CASSLSGAQETQYF	TGTGCCAGCAGCTTATCTGGAGCACAAGAGACCCAGTACTTC
.	TRBV7-3	TRBJ2-5	.	CASRGGEETQYF	TGTGCCAGCAGGGGCGGGGAGGAGACCCAGTACTTC
.	TRBV20-1	TRBJ2-1	TRBD2	CSASPSGGAVLYEQFF	TGCAGTGCTAGTCCCAGCGGGGGGGCCGTGCTCTATGAGCAGTTCTTC
.	TRBV2	TRBJ2-1	.	CASTPFTPGNEQFF	TGTGCCAGCACTCCTTTCACGCCCGGCAATGAGCAGTTCTTC
.	TRBV20-1	TRBJ2-3	TRBD2	CSAGIAGPTDTQYF	TGCAGTGCTGGTATAGCGGGCCCCACCGATACGCAGTATTTT
.	TRBV12-3/TRBV12-4	TRBJ2-3	TRBD2	CASSFSISGGETDTQYF	TGTGCCAGCAGTTTTTCCATTAGCGGGGGGGAGACAGATACGCAGTATTTT
few	TRBV5-1	TRBJ2-6	.	CASSFETPASGANVLTF	TGCGCCAGCAGCTTTGAAACACCAGCCTCTGGGGCCAACGTCCTGACTTTC
.	TRBV4-1	TRBJ2-1	TRBD1	CASSKGQGVGNEQFF	TGCGCCAGCAGCAAAGGACAGGGCGTGGGGAATGAGCAGTTCTTC
few	TRBV5-1	TRBJ1-1	TRBD1	CASSPTWDRATEAFF	TGCGCCAGCAGCCCGACCTGGGACAGGGCCACTGAAGCTTTCTTT
few	TRBV12-3/TRBV12-4	TRBJ2-1	TRBD2	CASGGTSDSTYNEQFF	TGTGCCAGCGGGGGGACTAGCGATAGCACATACAATGAGCAGTTCTTC
.	TRBV4-1	TRBJ2-6	.	CASSQDRGAGANVLTF	TGCGCCAGCAGCCAAGATCGGGGGGCCGGGGCCAACGTCCTGACTTTC
.	TRBV6-6	TRBJ2-1	TRBD2	CASHLRTSGGGNEQFF	TGTGCCAGCCACCTCAGGACTAGCGGGGGGGGTAATGAGCAGTTCTTC
.	TRBV10-3	TRBJ2-1	.	CAISGGSSYNEQFF	TGTGCCATCAGTGGGGGAAGCTCCTACAATGAGCAGTTCTTC
.	TRBV6-5	TRBJ2-7	.	CVSSYSGLGTYNEQYF	TGTGTCAGCAGTTACTCAGGCTTAGGGACTTACAATGAGCAGTACTTC
.	TRBV27	TRBJ1-1	TRBD1	CASQTGSWGNTEAFF	TGTGCCAGCCAGACAGGGTCGTGGGGGAACACTGAAGCTTTCTTT
.	TRBV20-1	TRBJ1-2	.	CSARDPRSFNYGYTF	TGCAGTGCTAGAGATCCCCGAAGTTTTAACTATGGCTACACCTTC
.	TRBV12-3/TRBV12-4	TRBJ1-4	.	CASSFSGDSEKLFF	TGTGCCAGCAGTTTTTCGGGGGATAGTGAAAAACTGTTTTTT
few	TRBV27	TRBJ1-2	TRBD1	CASSRVGQGTYGYTF	TGTGCCAGCAGCCGAGTGGGACAGGGAACCTATGGCTACACCTTC
few	TRBV4-1	TRBJ2-7	.	CASSPRASYEQYF	TGCGCCAGCAGCCCTCGGGCCTCCTACGAGCAGTACTTC
many	TRBV6-5	TRBJ2-1	TRBD2	CASSRGGYSYNEQFF	TGTGCCAGCAGCCGCGGGGGGTACTCCTACAATGAGCAGTTCTTC
.	TRBV6-6	TRBJ2-1	.	CASSRRSTSYNEQFF	TGTGCCAGCTCAAGGAGAAGCACATCTTACAATGAGCAGTTCTTC
many	TRBV12-5	TRBJ2-2	.	CASRPGTGTGELFF	TGTGCTAGTCGCCCCGGGACTGGCACCGGGGAGCTGTTTTTT
.	TRBV4-1	TRBJ2-5	.	CASSQDAGYIQETQYF	TGCGCCAGCAGCCAAGATGCGGGGTACATTCAAGAGACCCAGTACTTC
.	TRBV28	TRBJ2-4	TRBD1	CASSRQGSGDIQYF	TGTGCCAGCAGCCGACAGGGGTCGGGGGACATTCAGTACTTC
few	TRBV12-3/TRBV12-4	TRBJ1-5	.	CASSLFGGVGQPQHF	TGTGCCAGCAGTTTATTCGGAGGGGTAGGTCAGCCCCAGCATTTT
few	TRBV29-1	TRBJ2-2	TRBD2	CSVGEGPITGELFF	TGCAGCGTTGGGGAGGGACCCATAACCGGGGAGCTGTTTTTT
few	TRBV11-1	TRBJ2-7	.	CASSLFDRLKQYF	TGTGCCAGCAGCTTATTTGACAGGCTTAAGCAGTACTTC
.	TRBV4-1	TRBJ2-5	.	CASSQDRRTGETETQYF	TGCGCCAGCAGCCAAGATAGGAGGACGGGGGAAACGGAGACCCAGTACTTC
.	TRBV13	TRBJ2-7	TRBD1	CASLTRTGAYEQYF	TGTGCCAGCTTAACTCGGACAGGGGCTTACGAGCAGTACTTC
few	TRBV20-1	TRBJ1-1	.	CSAREAGPRTEAFF	TGCAGTGCTAGAGAGGCGGGGCCGAGAACTGAAGCTTTCTTT
few	TRBV14	TRBJ2-2	.	CASSSTQGRVTGELFF	TGTGCCAGCAGTTCTACACAGGGAAGGGTCACCGGGGAGCTGTTTTTT
.	TRBV7-9	TRBJ2-3	.	CATDTSSTDTQYF	TGTGCCACCGACACGTCTAGCACAGATACGCAGTATTTT
.	TRBV18	TRBJ2-7	TRBD1	CASSPRDSTTYEQYF	TGTGCCAGCTCACCTCGGGACAGTACGACCTACGAGCAGTACTTC
.	TRBV5-1	TRBJ2-3	.	CASSLRAPLRDTQYF	TGCGCCAGCAGCCTCCGGGCCCCCCTGAGGGATACGCAGTATTTT
.	TRBV6-5	TRBJ1-1	.	CASYGAFF	TGTGCCAGTTACGGAGCTTTCTTT
.	TRBV7-9	TRBJ2-1	TRBD1	CASSSRGTGNNEQFF	TGTGCCAGCAGCTCCCGCGGGACAGGGAACAATGAGCAGTTCTTC
once	TRBV21-1	TRBJ1-2	.	CASSSRTGVIEGYTF	TGTGCCAGCAGCTCGCGGACAGGGGTGATAGAAGGCTACACCTTC